Listed below are T cell receptor beta chains from one sample, sequenced in a study of graft-versus-host responses after intestinal transplantation. Sequencing was performed with immunoSEQ multiplex PCR; in TCRdb, only in-frame clones are kept and a portion is missing. This table holds around 37,000 clones, 75% to 90% found once. The specimen comprised PBMCs, sampled about 1,000 days after transplant. These receptors were obtained from a human patient who received an intestinal transplant, so some T cells may come from the graft donor. Both conserved end residues are part of each CDR3. D genes are given only for firm matches. Clone sizes are given selectively: once, few, many, or a class where the clone is expanded.

V	J	D	size	CDR3	DNA
TRBV2	TRBJ1-2	-	-	CASSVDLVHGYTF	TGTGCCAGCAGTGTCGATCTTGTGCATGGCTACACCTTC
TRBV4-3	TRBJ1-1	-	-	CASSQERGARPEAFF	TGCGCCAGCAGCCAAGAACGGGGGGCGAGGCCTGAAGCTTTCTTT
TRBV6-5	TRBJ2-3	-	-	CATSGLGGTDTQYF	TGTGCCACCTCGGGGCTCGGAGGCACAGATACGCAGTATTTT
TRBV18	TRBJ1-4	-	-	CASSLQGGGEKLFF	TGTGCCAGCTCCCTACAGGGAGGGGGTGAAAAACTGTTTTTT
TRBV27	TRBJ1-6	-	few	CASSSTGDNSPLHF	TGTGCCAGCAGTTCGACGGGGGATAATTCACCCCTCCACTTT
TRBV11-2	TRBJ1-2	-	-	CASSLIGRVKGYTF	TGTGCCAGCAGCTTAATTGGCAGGGTGAAGGGCTACACCTTC
TRBV28	TRBJ2-1	TRBD2	-	CAIGTSAYNEQFF	TGTGCCATTGGGACTAGCGCCTACAATGAGCAGTTCTTC
TRBV28	TRBJ1-4	TRBD1	once	CASSPGTAAEKLFF	TGTGCCAGCAGCCCCGGGACAGCAGCAGAAAAACTGTTTTTT
TRBV10-3	TRBJ1-1	-	-	CAIRTQGRNTEAFF	TGTGCCATCAGAACACAGGGCCGGAACACTGAAGCTTTCTTT
TRBV6-1	TRBJ2-2	-	few	CASSDLTGNTGELFF	TGTGCCAGCAGTGACCTGACAGGGAACACCGGGGAGCTGTTTTTT
TRBV6-1	TRBJ2-7	TRBD2	-	CASSGGTSGSYEQYF	TGTGCCAGCAGTGGGGGGACTAGCGGCTCCTACGAGCAGTACTTC
TRBV27	TRBJ2-1	TRBD2	-	CASISLAGVRNEQFF	TGTGCCAGCATTTCACTAGCGGGAGTACGGAATGAGCAGTTCTTC
TRBV7-9	TRBJ2-7	TRBD1	once	CASSLDRSYEQYF	TGTGCCAGCAGCTTGGACAGGTCCTACGAGCAGTACTTC